This T cell receptor beta chain was sequenced during a study of PD-L1 blockade in urothelial cancer. TCRdb's copy holds only in-frame clones and misses some; the assay was immunoSEQ multiplex PCR. The repertoire holds about 70,000 clones, with 84% as singletons. This CDR3 has 16 residues. The germline V gene encodes CDR1 SQVTM and CDR2 ANQGSEA. This specimen consisted of PBMCs, obtained around atezolizumab (anti-PD-L1) treatment. The chain joins TRBV29-1 to TRBJ2-7; 10 positions agree with TRBD2. The sequence was obtained from a man between 70 and 80 years old with urothelial cancer. For the CDR3, the DNA is TGCACCTGGGGGGTCGTAGCGGGAGGCAATTTACGGGAGCAGTACTTC. Translating gives CTWGVVAGGNLREQYF.